This T cell receptor beta chain came from a study of type 1 and type 2 diabetes patients. Background on the study: From PBMCs, CD4+ and CD8+ T cells were isolated by magnetic microbeads.

Overall study findings and caveats: With limited T2D and control samples, some T1D-only expanded clones may not be T1D-specific. Age and gender were not matched between study groups, possibly biasing interpretation.

This clonotype was observed many times. No antigen is known for it. Germline V gene sequence: CDR1 SNHLY, CDR2 FYNNEI. The CDR3 is 13 amino acids. Trimming stripped 3 bases from V and 1 base from J, with 7 bases between. The PCR template was genomic DNA. Amplification of the beta chain CDR3 used 30 forward and 13 reverse multiplex primers. TCRdb reanalysed the multiplex PCR reads using MiXCR and keeps one entry per CDR3 protein. The sample lists about 270,000 distinct CDR3 sequences; around 50% were seen once. This clonotype was sampled from a young man with type 2 diabetes. V is TRBV2 and J is TRBJ2-7; D unclear. The specimen was peripheral blood mononuclear cells (PBMCs). In nucleotides, the CDR3 is TGTGCCAGCAGTGATCGACTTTCCTACGAGCAGTACTTC. The encoded protein is CASSDRLSYEQYF.